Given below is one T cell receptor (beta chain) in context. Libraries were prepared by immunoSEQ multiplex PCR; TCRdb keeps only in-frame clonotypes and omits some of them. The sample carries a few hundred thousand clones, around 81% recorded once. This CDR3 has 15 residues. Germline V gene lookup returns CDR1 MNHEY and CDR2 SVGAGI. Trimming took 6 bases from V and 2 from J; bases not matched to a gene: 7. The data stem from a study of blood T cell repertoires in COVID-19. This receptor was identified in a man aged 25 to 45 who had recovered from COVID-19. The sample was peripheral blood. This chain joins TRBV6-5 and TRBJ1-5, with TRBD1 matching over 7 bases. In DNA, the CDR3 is TGTGCCAGCAGAACCACAGGGGATCGCAATCAGCCCCAGCATTTT. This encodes CASRTTGDRNQPQHF.